One and the same sample provided the 25 T cell receptor beta chains below, sequenced in a study of Graves' ophthalmopathy and Graves' hyperthyroidism (dated by TCRdb to 2016 to 2019). The sequencer listed for this sample is Illumina HiSeq 2000. TCR beta CDR3 regions were amplified from RNA transcripts for repertoire sequencing. HTBI primers and the Qiagen OneStep RT-PCR kit were used in a first-round RT-PCR, which was followed by a second-round multiplex PCR, size selection and purification. TCRdb passed the public sequencing reads through fastp at Q25 and MiXCR, retaining productive beta sequences. Every entry covers one CDR3 protein and lists the most common genes and DNA from its rows. The sample data list 45,000 to 60,000 distinct CDR3 sequences, and roughly half of these were observed just once. The ten most abundant clones make up 4.5% to 5% of the sample. The sequencing sample was made of peripheral blood. The receptors stem from an adult woman with Graves' ophthalmopathy.

The CDR3 coding sequence is TGTGCCAGCAGTCTCGGCGGGAGCTCCTACGAGCAGTACTTC. Its translation is CASSLGGSSYEQYF. The chain uses TRBV5-4 and TRBJ2-7; 7 nucleotides align to TRBD2. The germline CDR1 and CDR2 sequences are SGHNT and YYREEE (reference sequence). Trimming cost V 5 bases and J 0 bases; bases outside gene matches: 5. This CDR3 spans 14 amino acids.

This clonotype was seen only once. The chain joins TRBV6-2 or TRBV6-3 to TRBJ1-4, with D possibly TRBD1 on 5 matching bases. V lost 5 bases and J lost 0, with 7 bases in between. Germline V gives CDR1 MNHEY, CDR2 SVGEGT. This CDR3 spans 14 amino acids. The CDR3 sequence is CASSRQSTNEKLFF. The CDR3 coding sequence is TGTGCCAGCAGTCGACAGTCAACTAATGAAAAACTGTTTTTT.

This sequence joins TRBV10-3 and TRBJ2-1; D perhaps matches TRBD2 (6 bases). The germline V gene encodes CDR1 ENHRY and CDR2 SYGVKD. Between the trimmed V and J ends, which lost 4 bases and 4 bases, there was a span of 11 bases. CDR3 size: 14 residues. In DNA form, the CDR3 reads TGTGCCATCAGTGCCACACGGGGGTACAATGAGCAGTTCTTC. Amino acid sequence: CAISATRGYNEQFF.

This clonotype was detected ten times or more. V is TRBV4-1 and J is TRBJ1-6, with D hard to call. Trimming took off 3 bases at V and 10 bases at J, with 10 bases between the two ends. The CDR3 covers 13 residues. In germline, CDR1 is MGHRA, CDR2 YSYEKL. The CDR3 region has the DNA TGCGCCAGCAGCCAGGGCGTAGGATCACCCCTCCACTTT. Translating it yields CASSQGVGSPLHF.

The CDR3 bases are TGTGCCACCAGCAGAGATAGCGGGAGAGGCCACGAGCAGTACTTC. It specifies CATSRDSGRGHEQYF. This chain joins TRBV15 and TRBJ2-7; 9 bases are shared with TRBD2. Germline V gives CDR1 LNHNV, CDR2 YYDKDF (reference sequence). After removal of 0 bases from V and 5 bases from J, the junction contained 5 bases not matched to a gene. The length of the CDR3 is 15 residues.

A note on this clonotype: A much larger clone is a single base away; this may be a read error. The chain combines TRBV6-4 with TRBJ2-1, with 8 bases that match TRBD1. J lost 8 bases, V lost 3 bases, and 15 bases had no gene match. This CDR3 has 17 residues. Looked up from germline, CDR1 is MRHNA and CDR2 is SNTAGT. The CDR3 reads CASSEAGRGPMGDEQFF. CDR3 DNA sequence: TGTGCCAGCAGTGAAGCGGGCAGGGGGCCGATGGGTGATGAGCAGTTCTTC.

Many counts were recorded for this clonotype. V usage is TRBV20-1 and J usage is TRBJ2-7, with no clear D. The CDR3 length is 12 residues. V was trimmed by 0 bases and J by 6 bases, leaving 9 bases between them. Germline CDR1 and CDR2: DFQATT and SNEGSKA (reference sequence). CDR3 amino acids: CSARDQTSEQYF. The CDR3 DNA reads TGCAGTGCTAGAGATCAAACGAGCGAGCAGTACTTC.

At least ten counts were recorded for this clonotype. The V and J genes are TRBV15 and TRBJ1-4; possibly TRBD1 for D (5 bases). The CDR3 totals 14 residues. The V and J ends lost 0 bases and 7 bases respectively, with 9 bases between them. Germline values: CDR1 LNHNV, CDR2 YYDKDF (reference sequence). CDR3 protein: CATSREGRGEKLFF. DNA of the CDR3: TGTGCCACCAGCAGAGAGGGACGGGGTGAAAAACTGTTTTTT. The full variable domain, rest sourced from reference TRBV15 and TRBJ1-4, is DAMVIQNPRYQVTQFGKPVTLSCSQTLNHNVMYWYQQKSSQAPKLLFHYYDKDFNNEADTPDNFQSRRPNTSFCFLDIRSPGLGDTAMYLCATSREGRGEKLFFGSGTQLSVL.

This clonotype occurred a few times. This chain links TRBV20-1 with TRBJ1-6; D unresolved. Germline CDR1 DFQATT, CDR2 SNEGSKA (reference sequence). The CDR3 has 15 residues. V shed 1 base and J shed 9 bases, with 16 bases lying between them. Written as DNA, the CDR3 is TGCAGTGCTAGAGGAGGCACGGGAATGGGTTCACCCCTCCACTTT. Translation: CSARGGTGMGSPLHF.

This clonotype was counted at least ten times. Just one base apart from a much larger clone, this may be a read error. The chain couples TRBV20-1 to TRBJ2-1; possibly TRBD2 for D (6 bases). CDR1 and CDR2 from the germline V gene are DFQATT and SNEGSKA (reference sequence). The V gene lost 7 bases and the J gene lost 4 bases, with 11 bases spanning the gap. This CDR3 has 12 amino acids. The CDR3 protein is CSVTRGYNEQFF. CDR3 bases: TGCAGTGTCACACGGGGGTACAATGAGCAGTTCTTC.

This clonotype was observed at least ten times. V and J are TRBV20-1 and TRBJ2-2; 13 bases fit TRBD2. This CDR3 spans 16 amino acids. The V segment lost 3 bases and the J segment 4 bases; nucleotides outside the gene matches: 5. CDR1 and CDR2 (germline): DFQATT, SNEGSKA (reference sequence). CDR3 residues: CSASGGLAGLTGELFF. The CDR3 bases are TGCAGTGCTAGCGGGGGACTAGCGGGACTCACCGGGGAGCTGTTTTTT.

With regard to this clonotype: The conserved phenylalanine or tryptophan normally closing the CDR3 is absent here, so this likely arose from a read error. The genes are TRBV7-9 and TRBJ2-3; D is ambiguous. The V and J ends lost 6 bases and 11 bases respectively, with 21 bases between them. Germline CDR1 reads SEHNR; CDR2 reads FQNEAQ (reference sequence). The CDR3 has 14 amino acids. CDR3 coding DNA: TGTGCCAGCAGTCAGAAGGCCCACTATAATGAGCAGTATTTG. Protein: CASSQKAHYNEQYL.

The chain links TRBV19 to TRBJ2-7; tentative D call: TRBD1 (5 bases). Trimming cost V 3 bases and J 7 bases, with 10 bases left between them. Germline assignment: CDR1 LNHDA and CDR2 SQIVND (reference sequence). The CDR3 runs 12 residues. The CDR3 DNA sequence: TGTGCCAGTAGTATGGGGCCAGGGGAGCAGTACTTC. Residues: CASSMGPGEQYF.

This rearrangement joins TRBV5-1 to TRBJ2-7; D perhaps matches TRBD2 (5 bases). Per germline, CDR1 SGHRS and CDR2 YFSETQ. Deletions cut 3 bases from V and 5 bases from J, with 18 bases between. The CDR3 consists of 15 residues. The CDR3 here is CASSSSAEGGNEQYF. The CDR3 DNA reads TGCGCCAGCAGCTCATCAGCGGAAGGAGGTAACGAGCAGTACTTC.

The rearrangement links TRBV15 to TRBJ2-2; 8 nucleotides line up with TRBD2. The ends lost 1 base at V and 7 bases at J; junction bases unmatched: 5. The CDR3 length is 15 residues. Germline V CDR1 and CDR2: LNHNV, YYDKDF (reference sequence). DNA for the CDR3: TGTGCCACCAGCAGAGCTCTTGGGACTAGCGGGGAGCTGTTTTTT. This gives the protein CATSRALGTSGELFF.

The V gene is TRBV20-1, the J gene TRBJ1-1; TRBD1 matches at 8 bases. The V gene end was trimmed by 4 bases and the J gene end by 11 bases; junction bases not matched to a gene: 9. CDR3 length: 12 amino acids. The germline V gene has CDR1 DFQATT and CDR2 SNEGSKA (reference sequence). The CDR3 sequence: CSATTRTGTAFF. The CDR3 nucleotides read TGCAGTGCTACGACCCGGACAGGGACGGCTTTCTTT.

This clonotype was picked up many times. The chain couples TRBV27 to TRBJ2-5, with D perhaps matching TRBD2 (6 bases). The germline V gene has CDR1 MNHEY and CDR2 SMNVEV (reference sequence). Trimming left V 6 bases short and J 5 bases short, with 16 bases between. The CDR3 has 14 amino acids. The CDR3 protein is CASSPYRGYETQYF. The CDR3, as DNA: TGTGCCAGCAGCCCTTATCGGGGGTACGAGACCCAGTACTTC.

This clonotype was detected a few times. V gene TRBV7-3 combines with J gene TRBJ2-1, with D possibly TRBD2 on 6 matching bases. Germline V gives CDR1 SGHTA, CDR2 FQGTGA. The CDR3 loop spans 15 amino acids. Trimming shortened V by 1 base and J by 2 bases, and 9 bases separated the two germline ends. CDR3 bases: TGTGCCAGCAGCTTAATAGCGGTTACCTACAATGAGCAGTTCTTC. Amino acid sequence: CASSLIAVTYNEQFF.

The genes are TRBV6-2 or TRBV6-3 and TRBJ2-3; 10 bases are a match to TRBD2. Losses at the gene ends were 8 bases for V and 11 bases for J; bases not matched to a gene: 7. This CDR3 has 12 amino acids. Germline CDR1 MNHEY, CDR2 SVGEGT. The CDR3 reads CASVGLAVEQYF. CDR3 DNA sequence: TGTGCCAGCGTTGGACTAGCGGTAGAGCAGTATTTT.

The CDR3: CASSLTPQGYNYGYTF. As DNA, the CDR3 is TGTGCCAGCAGTTTAACCCCCCAGGGGTACAACTATGGCTACACCTTC. The chain is built from TRBV28 and TRBJ1-2, with D possibly TRBD1 on 6 matching bases. The germline V and J ends were trimmed by 2 bases and 2 bases, with 15 bases remaining between them. Germline V gives CDR1 MDHEN, CDR2 SYDVKM. This CDR3 has 16 amino acids.

The chain uses TRBV7-7 and TRBJ2-1, with 7 bases fitting TRBD2. The CDR3 is 13 residues long. Germline V gives CDR1 SSHAT, CDR2 FNYEAQ (reference sequence). This chain's CDR3 is CARGAAGFNEQFF. In DNA, the CDR3 is TGTGCTAGAGGGGCAGCGGGGTTCAATGAGCAGTTCTTC.

This chain connects TRBV29-1 to TRBJ2-2; unclear D gene. V was pared by 0 bases and J by 8 bases, with 4 bases between. This CDR3 spans 11 amino acids. Germline CDR1 and CDR2: SQVTM and ANQGSEA. Written as DNA, the CDR3 is TGCAGCGTTGAAGACGCAGGGGAGCTGTTTTTT. It translates to CSVEDAGELFF.

Details on this clonotype: Since no conserved phenylalanine or tryptophan closes the CDR3, a read error is the likely cause. The V and J genes are TRBV28 and TRBJ2-3, with D possibly called TRBD1 or TRBD2 (5 bases each). V gave up 4 bases and J gave up 5 bases, with 13 bases separating them. From germline, CDR1 is MDHEN and CDR2 SYDVKM. This CDR3 contains 14 residues. The chain's CDR3 is CASSSTGQVDTQYL. The CDR3 DNA reads TGTGCCAGCAGTTCCACGGGGCAGGTAGATACGCAGTATCTG.

By frequency in the sample, this clonotype is medium-sized. This chain connects TRBV10-3 to TRBJ1-6; D may be TRBD1 (5 bases). The CDR3 is 14 residues long. V was pared by 6 bases and J by 4 bases, with 10 bases between. CDR1 is ENHRY, CDR2 SYGVKD, per germline. Here the CDR3 reads CAISPTDYNSPLHF. CDR3 nucleotides: TGTGCCATCAGCCCGACAGATTATAATTCACCCCTCCACTTT.

This clonotype came up many times. The J gene is TRBJ1-1, the V gene TRBV5-1; weak D call: TRBD1 (6 bases). Germline V gives CDR1 SGHRS, CDR2 YFSETQ. The CDR3 is made up of 14 amino acids. The V end was cut by 2 bases, the J end by 3 bases, with 11 bases between. The CDR3 nucleotides are TGCGCCAGCAGCTTCAGGGGACTCGACACTGAAGCTTTCTTT. It translates to CASSFRGLDTEAFF.